This T cell receptor beta chain emerged from a study of cytomegalovirus exposure and HLA in healthy donors. In the study overall: Both the 120 validation repertoires and the approximately 620 first-cohort repertoires used the same platform, as reported by a later analysis.

V was clipped by 2 bases and J by 4 bases; unmatched bases: 2. CDR1 is LNHDA and CDR2 is SQIVND in the germline V gene (reference sequence). CDR3 length equals 15 residues. Libraries were prepared by immunoSEQ multiplex PCR; TCRdb keeps only in-frame clonotypes and omits some of them. The data hold about 280,000 clones, with 88% observed a single time. Study observations and caveats: In vitro confirmation showed a few CMV-associated chains to be CMV antigen specific.

Turning to this clone: Its antigen is unknown.

Material for sequencing was PBMCs. The sequence derives from a woman aged 18-29 years in good health and CMV-seronegative. V is TRBV19 and J is TRBJ2-4; 10 bases line up with TRBD1. The CDR3 sequence is CASSIPGQGKNIQYF. The CDR3 DNA sequence: TGTGCCAGTAGTATACCGGGACAGGGGAAAAACATTCAGTACTTC.